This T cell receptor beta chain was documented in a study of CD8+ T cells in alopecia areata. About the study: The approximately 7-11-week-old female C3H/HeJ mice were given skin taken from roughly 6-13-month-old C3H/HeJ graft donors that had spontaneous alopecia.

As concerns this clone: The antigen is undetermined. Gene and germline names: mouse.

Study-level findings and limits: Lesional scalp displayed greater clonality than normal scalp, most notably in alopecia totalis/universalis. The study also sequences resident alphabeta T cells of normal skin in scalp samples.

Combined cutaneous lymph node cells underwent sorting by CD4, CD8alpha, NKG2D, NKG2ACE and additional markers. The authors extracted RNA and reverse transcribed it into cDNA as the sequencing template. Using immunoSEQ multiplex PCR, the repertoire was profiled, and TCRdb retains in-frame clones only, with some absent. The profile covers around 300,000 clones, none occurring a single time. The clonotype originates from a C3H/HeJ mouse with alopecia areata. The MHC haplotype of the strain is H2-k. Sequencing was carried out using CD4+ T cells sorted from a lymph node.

The DNA read from the CDR3 is TGCACCTGCAGTGTCGACTGGTCTAGTGCAGAA. This translates into CTCSVDWSSAE. The complete CDR3 protein is CTCSVDWSSAETLYF. The chain couples TRBV1 to TRBJ2-3; perhaps TRBD2 as D (6 bases). The read ends 4 residues before the CDR3 terminus; that terminus is restored from the germline J gene. Germline loops: CDR1 NSQYPW, CDR2 LRSPGD (reference sequence). V was cut by 4 bases and J by 0 bases, with 11 bases left in between. The CDR3 loop spans 15 amino acids.